This TCR beta chain was retrieved from a study of blood T cell repertoires in COVID-19. Libraries were prepared by immunoSEQ multiplex PCR; TCRdb keeps only in-frame clonotypes and omits some of them. The table lists 200,000 to 250,000 clones, about four fifths of them singletons. The germline CDR1 and CDR2 sequences are SEHNR and FQNEAQ (reference sequence). Trimming took off 6 bases at V and 2 bases at J, with 10 bases between the two ends. The CDR3 sequence is 13 residues long. Specimen: peripheral blood. This chain links TRBV7-9 with TRBJ2-5; maybe TRBD2 (5 bases). The origin of this receptor is a woman between 50 and 59 years old with active or convalescent COVID-19. CDR3 amino acids: CASRSAVQETQYF. The CDR3 DNA follows: TGTGCCAGCAGATCAGCGGTACAAGAGACCCAGTACTTC.